This T cell receptor beta chain is from a study of shared clonotypes between healthy human individuals. Overall study findings and caveats: Represented diversity (both genetic and exposure-history) was limited by the small number of donors.

Clones were sequenced by immunoSEQ multiplex PCR, and TCRdb holds only the in-frame ones, with some missing. The table includes about 1.5 million clones, 95% to 99% detected once. This clone was observed once. Its target is unknown. This TCR came from a man under 40 in good health. Sequencing was done on a sample of naive CD4+ T cells sorted from blood. Subset denoted: CD45RA+ positively selected.

CDR3 in amino acids: CAWGPGGAGRETQYF. As DNA, the CDR3 is TGTGCCTGGGGTCCCGGGGGGGCAGGGCGAGAGACCCAGTACTTC. The gene calls are TRBV30 and TRBJ2-5, with 8 bases matching TRBD2. Germline values: CDR1 GTSNPN, CDR2 SVGIG (reference sequence). The CDR3 loop spans 15 amino acids. The trim removed 5 bases at V and 4 bases at J, leaving 12 bases unmatched.